Listed below are T cell receptor beta chains from one sample, sequenced in a study of regulatory T cells in long-lasting Graves disease. TCRdb passed the multiplex PCR reads through MiXCR, listing each CDR3 protein once. Among 390,000 or so distinct CDR3 sequences listed, 12% were seen once. This sample also belongs to another study, concerning T cells in Graves' hyperthyroidism and ophthalmopathy.

The sample consisted of peripheral blood mononuclear cells (PBMCs), taken at new diagnosis, from a patient treated with antithyroid drugs. The receptors come from a woman younger than 30 with Graves disease. Both conserved end residues are trimmed from each CDR3. Rows may omit the clone size; those that give it use once, few, many or a size class.

TRBV20-1,many,TRBJ2-1,SALLRDLQYSEQF
TRBV30,many,TRBJ1-1,AWSVPRTANTEAF
TRBV12-3/TRBV12-4,many,TRBJ1-2,ASSYPPLHYGYT
TRBV6-2/TRBV6-3,NA,TRBJ2-7,ASSPTLTFGHEQY
TRBV4-2,NA,TRBJ1-1,ASSQEGQGEAF
TRBV6-2/TRBV6-3,many,TRBJ1-1,ASSYPLGASALNTEAF
TRBV7-6,many,TRBJ2-2,ASSLPLLAGANTGELF
TRBV12-3/TRBV12-4,NA,TRBJ1-1,ASSLARHENTEAF
TRBV2,many,TRBJ2-1,ASSKTWGNEQF
TRBV27,many,TRBJ1-2,ASSAVEAGGGYT
TRBV20-1,many,TRBJ2-7,SAPRDHYEQY
TRBV6-2/TRBV6-3,few,TRBJ2-3,ASSFPGPSGTDTQY
TRBV6-5,many,TRBJ2-2,ASSYTGTSGRGGELF
TRBV13,many,TRBJ2-1,ASSTQFEQF
TRBV10-3,many,TRBJ2-1,APQLVEDRNEQF
TRBV24-1,NA,TRBJ2-5,ATSPTGRGQETQY
TRBV11-2,many,TRBJ1-2,ASSKEGARGYT
TRBV10-3,many,TRBJ1-3,AISDHSGNTIY